The 12 T cell receptor beta chains in this list originate from one sample, sequenced in a study of blood T cell repertoires in COVID-19 (dated by TCRdb to the early 2020s). Libraries came from the immunoSEQ multiplex PCR assay. TCRdb provides this immuneACCESS table in a form limited to in-frame rearrangements. Some clones are lacking; in checked studies, under half of them reflect an unresolved V gene, and why the rest are absent is not known. The sample records 51,000 or so clones, around 81% of which are singletons. The ten biggest clones cover 6.9% of the sample. Sequencing input: peripheral blood. Every receptor here comes from a man between 65 and 80 years old with active COVID-19.

Turning to this clone: At the DNA level, this CDR3 is encoded by other sequences in the same sample as well. The chain links TRBV7-9 to TRBJ1-1; D remains unclear. Trimming removed 1 base from V and 4 bases from J, with 7 bases in between. CDR1 is SEHNR and CDR2 is FQNEAQ in the germline V gene (reference sequence). This CDR3 is built from 13 residues. The CDR3 loop is CASSLGGSTEAFF. Written as DNA, the CDR3 is TGTGCCAGCAGCTTAGGAGGCAGCACTGAAGCTTTCTTT.

The chain joins TRBV4-3 to TRBJ1-2; TRBD1 aligns across 7 bases. The J segment lost 4 bases and the V segment lost 2 bases, leaving 10 bases of the junction unmatched. Germline V gene sequence: CDR1 LGHNA, CDR2 YSLEER. CDR3 size: 16 residues. The CDR3 bases are TGCGCCAGCAGCCAAATCGGGACAGCCCTTGTCTATGGCTACACCTTC. Its translation is CASSQIGTALVYGYTF.

The V call is TRBV4-1, the J call TRBJ1-3, with no clear D. The V gene lost 4 bases and the J gene lost 4 bases, with 20 bases spanning the gap. Germline values: CDR1 MGHRA, CDR2 YSYEKL. The CDR3 extends over 17 amino acids. The CDR3 region has the DNA TGCGCCAGCAGCCTACTAATGGGCCCGGAGGCGGGAAACACCATATATTTT. Translation gives CASSLLMGPEAGNTIYF.

J is TRBJ2-5 and V is TRBV5-1; 11 nucleotides agree with TRBD2. This CDR3 spans 15 amino acids. Germline V gene lookup returns CDR1 SGHRS and CDR2 YFSETQ. The V segment lost 2 bases and the J segment 4 bases; nucleotides outside the gene matches: 4. CDR3 amino acids: CASSFSGGAGETQYF. The DNA for the CDR3 is TGCGCCAGCAGCTTTAGCGGGGGGGCTGGAGAGACCCAGTACTTC.

This rearrangement joins TRBV6-5 to TRBJ2-1, with 7 bases lining up with TRBD1. V was pared by 7 bases and J by 6 bases, with 6 bases of the junction left unmatched. Germline V gene lookup returns CDR1 MNHEY and CDR2 SVGAGI. The CDR3 consists of 13 residues. The CDR3, as DNA: TGTGCCAGCATTAGAAACAGGGGCAATGAGCAGTTCTTC. Amino acid sequence: CASIRNRGNEQFF.

The CDR3 DNA is TGTGCCAGCAGCTTAGGGGCTAGCGACTACCAAGAGACCCAGTACTTC. This encodes CASSLGASDYQETQYF. The chain carries TRBV13 and TRBJ2-5, with D perhaps matching TRBD2 (6 bases). The length of the CDR3 is 16 residues. CDR1 and CDR2 from the germline V gene are PRHDT and FYEKMQ (reference sequence). V shed 0 bases and J shed 0 bases, with 11 bases lying between them.

This chain joins TRBV19 and TRBJ2-1, with 8 nucleotides matching TRBD2. Germline V CDR1 and CDR2: LNHDA, SQIVND (reference sequence). Trimming cost V 0 bases and J 10 bases; bases outside gene matches: 32. The CDR3 runs to 23 residues. The CDR3 loop is CASSIEGAGAGGVRRARRAEQFF. The CDR3 DNA reads as TGTGCCAGTAGTATAGAAGGGGCCGGGGCGGGAGGAGTGCGAAGGGCTCGCAGGGCGGAGCAGTTCTTC.

This chain's CDR3 is CASRTSGGGQETQYF. The CDR3 DNA sequence: TGTGCCAGCAGAACTAGCGGGGGGGGCCAAGAGACCCAGTACTTC. This sequence joins TRBV6-5 and TRBJ2-5; 13 bases agree with TRBD2. After removal of 6 bases from V and 1 base from J, the junction contained 2 bases not matched to a gene. CDR3 length: 15 amino acids. From germline, CDR1 is MNHEY and CDR2 SVGAGI.

This clone is a singleton in its sample. The chain recombines TRBV7-7 with TRBJ2-1; TRBD1 might be the D (5 bases). The ends were cut back, 2 bases at V and 2 bases at J, with 10 bases in the middle. The germline gives CDR1 SSHAT, CDR2 FNYEAQ (reference sequence). The CDR3 is made up of 15 amino acids. CDR3 nucleotide sequence: TGTGCCAGCAGCTTACGAAAGGGGCCCTACAATGAGCAGTTCTTC. This translates into CASSLRKGPYNEQFF.

The chain employs TRBV4-1 and TRBJ2-4, with a possible D match to TRBD1 (6 bases). Germline V gives CDR1 MGHRA, CDR2 YSYEKL. The CDR3 extends over 16 amino acids. The V gene lost 2 bases and the J gene lost 8 bases, with 19 bases spanning the gap. CDR3 in amino acids: CASSQPNLQQGHIQYF. The CDR3 DNA sequence: TGCGCCAGCAGCCAACCCAACCTCCAACAGGGTCACATTCAGTACTTC.

The V call is TRBV30, the J call TRBJ1-1, with D tentatively TRBD1 (6 bases). The V end lost 3 bases, the J end lost 0 bases, and 17 bases lay between the germline ends. Germline V CDR1 and CDR2: GTSNPN, SVGIG (reference sequence). The CDR3 runs 16 residues. CDR3 loop: CAWRGGQFGMNTEAFF. CDR3 DNA sequence: TGTGCCTGGAGAGGCGGACAGTTTGGGATGAACACTGAAGCTTTCTTT.

The chain recombines TRBV12-3 or TRBV12-4 with TRBJ1-5, with D hard to call. V was shortened by 3 bases and J by 7 bases, with 10 bases between the two germline ends. The CDR3 covers 13 residues. CDR3 coding DNA: TGTGCCAGCAGTTTGGAGGTGGCCCAGCCCCAGCATTTT. Translation gives CASSLEVAQPQHF.